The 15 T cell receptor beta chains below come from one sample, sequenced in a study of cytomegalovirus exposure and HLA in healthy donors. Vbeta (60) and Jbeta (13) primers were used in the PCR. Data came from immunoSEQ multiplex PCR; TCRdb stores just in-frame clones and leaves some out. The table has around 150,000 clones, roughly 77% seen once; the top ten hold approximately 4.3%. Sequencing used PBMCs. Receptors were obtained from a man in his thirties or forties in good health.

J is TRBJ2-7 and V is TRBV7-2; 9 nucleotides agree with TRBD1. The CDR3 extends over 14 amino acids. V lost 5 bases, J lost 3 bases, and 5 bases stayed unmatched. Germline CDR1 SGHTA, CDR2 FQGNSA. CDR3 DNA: TGTGCCAGCAGCGCGGGACAGGGCGGCTACGAGCAGTACTTC. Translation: CASSAGQGGYEQYF.

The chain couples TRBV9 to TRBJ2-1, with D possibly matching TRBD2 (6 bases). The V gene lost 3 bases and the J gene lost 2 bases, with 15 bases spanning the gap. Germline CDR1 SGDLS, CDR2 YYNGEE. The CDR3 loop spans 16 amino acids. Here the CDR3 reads CASSAGGRGAYNEQFF. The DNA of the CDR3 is TGTGCCAGCAGCGCCGGGGGTCGGGGCGCCTACAATGAGCAGTTCTTC.

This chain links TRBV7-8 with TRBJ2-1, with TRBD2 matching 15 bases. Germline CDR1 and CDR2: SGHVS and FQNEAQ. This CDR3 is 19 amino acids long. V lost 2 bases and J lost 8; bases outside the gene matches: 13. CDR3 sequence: CASSLRTSGRAVPQDEQFF. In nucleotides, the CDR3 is TGTGCCAGCAGCTTAAGGACTAGCGGGAGGGCCGTACCACAGGATGAGCAGTTCTTC.

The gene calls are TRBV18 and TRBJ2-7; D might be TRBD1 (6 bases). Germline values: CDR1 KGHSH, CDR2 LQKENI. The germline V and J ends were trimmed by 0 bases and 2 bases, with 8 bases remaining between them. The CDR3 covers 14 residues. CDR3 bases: TGTGCCAGCTCACCACCGGACAGAGCCTACGAGCAGTACTTC. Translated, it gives CASSPPDRAYEQYF.

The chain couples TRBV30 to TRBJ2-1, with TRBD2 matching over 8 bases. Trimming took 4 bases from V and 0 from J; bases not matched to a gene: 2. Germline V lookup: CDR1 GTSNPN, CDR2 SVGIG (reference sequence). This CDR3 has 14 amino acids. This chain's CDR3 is CAWKAGDSYNEQFF. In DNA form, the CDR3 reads TGTGCCTGGAAAGCGGGAGACTCCTACAATGAGCAGTTCTTC.

CDR3 sequence reads: CASSLGGGGNEQFF. CDR3 bases: TGTGCCAGCAGTTTAGGCGGGGGGGGCAATGAGCAGTTCTTC. The chain combines TRBV28 with TRBJ2-1; TRBD2 matches 9 bases. V lost 2 bases to trimming and J lost 6 bases; unmatched junction nucleotides: 2. The germline gives CDR1 MDHEN, CDR2 SYDVKM. The CDR3 loop spans 14 amino acids.

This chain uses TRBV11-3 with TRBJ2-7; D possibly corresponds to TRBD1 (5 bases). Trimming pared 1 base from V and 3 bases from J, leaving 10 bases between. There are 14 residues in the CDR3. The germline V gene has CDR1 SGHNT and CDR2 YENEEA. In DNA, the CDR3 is TGTGCCAGCAGCTTAGGAGCCAGGGTCTACGAGCAGTACTTC. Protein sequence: CASSLGARVYEQYF. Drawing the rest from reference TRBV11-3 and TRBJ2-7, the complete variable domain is EAGVVQSPRYKIIEKKQPVAFWCNPISGHNTLYWYLQNLGQGPELLIRYENEEAVDDSQLPKDRFSAERLKGVDSTLKIQPAELGDSAVYLCASSLGARVYEQYFGPGTRLTVT.

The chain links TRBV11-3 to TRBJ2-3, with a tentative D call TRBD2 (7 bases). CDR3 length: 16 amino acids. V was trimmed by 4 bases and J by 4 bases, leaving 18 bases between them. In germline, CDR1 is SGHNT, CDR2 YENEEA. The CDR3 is CASSSLWGAGADTQYF. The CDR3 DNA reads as TGTGCCAGCAGCTCCCTTTGGGGGGCGGGGGCAGATACGCAGTATTTT.

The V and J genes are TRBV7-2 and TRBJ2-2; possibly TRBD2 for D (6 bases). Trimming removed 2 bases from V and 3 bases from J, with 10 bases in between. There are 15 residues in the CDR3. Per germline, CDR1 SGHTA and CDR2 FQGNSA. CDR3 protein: CASSLRGGDTGELFF. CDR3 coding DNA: TGTGCCAGCAGCTTAAGAGGAGGGGACACCGGGGAGCTGTTTTTT.

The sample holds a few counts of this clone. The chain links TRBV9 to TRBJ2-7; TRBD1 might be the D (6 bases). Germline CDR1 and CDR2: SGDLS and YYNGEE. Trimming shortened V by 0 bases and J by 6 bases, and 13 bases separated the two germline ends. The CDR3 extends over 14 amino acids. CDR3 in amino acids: CASSVEYRDGEQYF. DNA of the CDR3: TGTGCCAGCAGCGTAGAGTACAGGGACGGCGAGCAGTACTTC.

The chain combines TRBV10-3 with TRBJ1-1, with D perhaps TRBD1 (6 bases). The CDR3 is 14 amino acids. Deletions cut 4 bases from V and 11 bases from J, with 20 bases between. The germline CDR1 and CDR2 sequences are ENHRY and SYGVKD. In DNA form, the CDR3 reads TGTGCCATCAGTGGGGGGACACCCCGGGCCAGGGCTTTCTTT. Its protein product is CAISGGTPRARAFF.

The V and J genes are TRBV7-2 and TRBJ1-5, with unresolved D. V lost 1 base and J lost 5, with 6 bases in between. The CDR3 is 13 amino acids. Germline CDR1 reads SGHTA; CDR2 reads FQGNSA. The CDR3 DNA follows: TGTGCCAGCAGCTTAGGACACGATCAGCCCCAGCATTTT. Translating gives CASSLGHDQPQHF.

The CDR3 loop reads CASSPWTLLGDTYTDTQYF. The CDR3 coding sequence is TGTGCCAGCTCCCCTTGGACGCTTCTCGGGGATACTTACACAGATACGCAGTATTTT. The genes are TRBV18 and TRBJ2-3; D may be TRBD2 (5 bases). Trimming took off 6 bases at V and 2 bases at J, with 27 bases between the two ends. CDR3 size: 19 residues. Germline V gene data show CDR1 as KGHSH and CDR2 as LQKENI.

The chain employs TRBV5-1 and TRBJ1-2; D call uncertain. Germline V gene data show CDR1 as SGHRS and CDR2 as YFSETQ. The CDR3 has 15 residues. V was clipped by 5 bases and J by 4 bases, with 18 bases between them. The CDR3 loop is CASRDRGEAVYGYTF. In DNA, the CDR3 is TGCGCCAGCAGAGACCGGGGAGAGGCTGTCTATGGCTACACCTTC.

As DNA, the CDR3 is TGTGCCAGCAGTTACCGGGCGCCGGAACAGGCAGATACGCAGTATTTT. Translation gives CASSYRAPEQADTQYF. The chain is built from TRBV6-5 and TRBJ2-3; TRBD1 is a possible D gene (5 bases). Trimming removed 2 bases from V and 4 bases from J, with 16 bases in between. CDR3 size: 16 residues. Per the germline V gene, CDR1 is MNHEY and CDR2 is SVGAGI.